The rows below give T cell receptor beta chains drawn from one sample of a study of naive and memory T cell subsets. TCRdb processed the UMI-ligation and nested PCR reads anew with MiXCR; each CDR3 protein has one entry. The repertoire consists of roughly 98,000 distinct CDR3 sequences, with 7% to 7.5% occurring once and the leading ten covering roughly 1.5%. Material: central memory CD4+ T cells from blood. Source of these receptors: a human donor in good health. The CDR3 runs from the conserved cysteine through the conserved F or W.

v_call: TRBV19
j_call: TRBJ2-1
cdr3_aa: CASTKAGGTNEQFF

v_call: TRBV7-8
j_call: TRBJ2-3
cdr3_aa: CASGHGSPDTQYF

v_call: TRBV10-3
j_call: TRBJ1-4
cdr3_aa: CAISDTKTPGTTNEKLFF

v_call: TRBV6-1
j_call: TRBJ2-7
cdr3_aa: CASSKAGTGRYEQYF

v_call: TRBV6-2/TRBV6-3
j_call: TRBJ2-1
cdr3_aa: CASSASGTSDSEQFF

v_call: TRBV20-1
j_call: TRBJ2-5
cdr3_aa: CSGQKAGGGPETQYF

v_call: TRBV11-2
j_call: TRBJ2-1
cdr3_aa: CASSFPPGTSGRRNEQFF

v_call: TRBV25-1
j_call: TRBJ2-1
cdr3_aa: CASSGAGGGVGEQFF

v_call: TRBV7-9
j_call: TRBJ2-2
cdr3_aa: CASSRGQGITGELFF

v_call: TRBV9
j_call: TRBJ2-1
cdr3_aa: CASSVAGGRSYNEQFF

v_call: TRBV24-1
j_call: TRBJ2-3
cdr3_aa: CATSVRGPSTDTQYF

v_call: TRBV5-5
j_call: TRBJ2-1
cdr3_aa: CASSSFPYNEQFF

v_call: TRBV20-1
j_call: TRBJ2-7
cdr3_aa: CSARSSDLSYEQYF

v_call: TRBV30
j_call: TRBJ1-6
cdr3_aa: CAWNFQRSYNSPLHF

v_call: TRBV20-1
j_call: TRBJ1-4
cdr3_aa: CSPGQGATNEKLFF

v_call: TRBV6-2/TRBV6-3
j_call: TRBJ2-3
cdr3_aa: CASSSRSSGSDTQYF

v_call: TRBV20-1
j_call: TRBJ2-5
cdr3_aa: CSASYGTQKTQYF

v_call: TRBV10-3
j_call: TRBJ2-5
cdr3_aa: CAIKGAGETQYF

v_call: TRBV30
j_call: TRBJ1-5
cdr3_aa: CAWNKGRQPQHF

v_call: TRBV7-9
j_call: TRBJ2-5
cdr3_aa: CASSSRGDRGLWETQYF

v_call: TRBV6-5
j_call: TRBJ2-2
cdr3_aa: CASSPAVPNTGELFF

v_call: TRBV18
j_call: TRBJ1-4
cdr3_aa: CASSPGLGEKLFF

v_call: TRBV20-1
j_call: TRBJ1-2
cdr3_aa: CSARYTDSYGYTF

v_call: TRBV6-6
j_call: TRBJ2-3
cdr3_aa: CASSYSMASGGPSTDTQYF

v_call: TRBV6-5
j_call: TRBJ2-7
cdr3_aa: CASSSGVRVYEQYF

v_call: TRBV24-1
j_call: TRBJ2-5
cdr3_aa: CATRGSGAETQYF

v_call: TRBV6-5
j_call: TRBJ2-7
cdr3_aa: CASSYGTQGTYEQYF

v_call: TRBV20-1
j_call: TRBJ2-4
cdr3_aa: CSARQGHIQYF

v_call: TRBV19
j_call: TRBJ2-5
cdr3_aa: CASSTRQGSGQETQYF

v_call: TRBV14
j_call: TRBJ2-1
cdr3_aa: CASSQARGTYYNEQFF

v_call: TRBV27
j_call: TRBJ2-1
cdr3_aa: CASSPHWIGGGEQFF

v_call: TRBV9
j_call: TRBJ1-6
cdr3_aa: CASSAYRDNSPLHF

v_call: TRBV27
j_call: TRBJ1-2
cdr3_aa: CASSSGPDRRDGYTF

v_call: TRBV20-1
j_call: TRBJ1-5
cdr3_aa: CSARKIGASNQPQHF

v_call: TRBV7-2
j_call: TRBJ1-6
cdr3_aa: CASSPFRDSPLHF

v_call: TRBV7-2
j_call: TRBJ2-7
cdr3_aa: CASSLEDRYEQYF

v_call: TRBV27
j_call: TRBJ1-2
cdr3_aa: CASSRGGRYGYTF

v_call: TRBV29-1
j_call: TRBJ2-1
cdr3_aa: CSVRNPLHNEQFF

v_call: TRBV6-2/TRBV6-3
j_call: TRBJ1-6
cdr3_aa: CASSTGNTYNSPLHF

v_call: TRBV28
j_call: TRBJ2-7
cdr3_aa: CASNPTAGTGSSYEQYF

v_call: TRBV6-5
j_call: TRBJ2-3
cdr3_aa: CASSLLLAGGRDTQYF

v_call: TRBV20-1
j_call: TRBJ2-5
cdr3_aa: CSAIPFTGVQETQYF

v_call: TRBV7-9
j_call: TRBJ2-3
cdr3_aa: CASSPRGSGGEGTQYF